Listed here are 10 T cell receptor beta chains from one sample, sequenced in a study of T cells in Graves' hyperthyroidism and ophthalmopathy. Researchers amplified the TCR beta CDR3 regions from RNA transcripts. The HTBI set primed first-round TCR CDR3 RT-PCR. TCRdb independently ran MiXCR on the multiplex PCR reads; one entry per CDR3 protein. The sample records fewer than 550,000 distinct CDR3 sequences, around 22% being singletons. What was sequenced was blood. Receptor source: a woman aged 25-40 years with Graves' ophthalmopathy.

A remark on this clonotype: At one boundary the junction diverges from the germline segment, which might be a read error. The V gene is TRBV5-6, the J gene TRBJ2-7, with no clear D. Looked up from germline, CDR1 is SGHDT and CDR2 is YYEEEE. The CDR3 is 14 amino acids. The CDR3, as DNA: TGTGCCATCAGCGAAAAACGCAGTCCCTACGAGCAGTACTTC. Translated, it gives CAISEKRSPYEQYF.

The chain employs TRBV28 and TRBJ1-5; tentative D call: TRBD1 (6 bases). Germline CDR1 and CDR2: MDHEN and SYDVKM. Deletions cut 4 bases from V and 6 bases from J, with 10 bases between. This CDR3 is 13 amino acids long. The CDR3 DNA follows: TGTGCCAGCAGTTACGGGGGCCGTCAGCCCCAGCATTTT. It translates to CASSYGGRQPQHF.

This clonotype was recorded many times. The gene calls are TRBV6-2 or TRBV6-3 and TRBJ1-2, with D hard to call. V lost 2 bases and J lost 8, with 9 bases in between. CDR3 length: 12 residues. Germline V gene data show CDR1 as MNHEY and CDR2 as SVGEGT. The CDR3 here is CASSYGDIGYTF. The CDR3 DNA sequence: TGTGCCAGCAGTTACGGCGACATCGGCTACACCTTC.

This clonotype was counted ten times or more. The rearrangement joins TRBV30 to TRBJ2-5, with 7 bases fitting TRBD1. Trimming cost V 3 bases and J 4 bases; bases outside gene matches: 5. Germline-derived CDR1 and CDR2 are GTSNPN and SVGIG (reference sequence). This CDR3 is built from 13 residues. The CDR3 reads CAWSVRGTETQYF. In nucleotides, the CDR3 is TGTGCCTGGAGCGTCAGGGGGACAGAGACCCAGTACTTC.

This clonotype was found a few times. The CDR3 DNA sequence: TGTGCCAGCAGCGCGAACGGGGCGAACACCGGGGAGCTGTTTTTT. It codes for CASSANGANTGELFF. The gene calls are TRBV9 and TRBJ2-2; TRBD2 might be the D (5 bases). There are 15 residues in the CDR3. Per germline, CDR1 SGDLS and CDR2 YYNGEE. With 3 bases removed from V and 0 bases from J, the gap between germline ends came to 9 bases.

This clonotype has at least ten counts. For the CDR3, the DNA is TGTGCCAGCAGCCCCACGCGGGCCTCTGGAAACACCATATATTTT. Its translation is CASSPTRASGNTIYF. This sequence joins TRBV6-1 and TRBJ1-3; no clear D. Germline values: CDR1 MNHNS, CDR2 SASEGT. V was cut by 6 bases and J by 0 bases, with 12 bases left in between. CDR3 length: 15 amino acids.

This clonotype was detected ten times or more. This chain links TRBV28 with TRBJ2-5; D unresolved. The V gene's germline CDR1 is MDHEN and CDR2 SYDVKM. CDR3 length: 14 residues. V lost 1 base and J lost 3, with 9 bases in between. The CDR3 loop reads CASSLSLYEETQYF. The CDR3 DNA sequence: TGTGCCAGCAGTTTATCCTTGTACGAAGAGACCCAGTACTTC.

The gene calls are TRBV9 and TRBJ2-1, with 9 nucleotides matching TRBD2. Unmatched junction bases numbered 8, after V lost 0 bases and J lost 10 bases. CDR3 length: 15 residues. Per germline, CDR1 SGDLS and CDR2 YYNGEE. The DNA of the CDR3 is TGTGCCAGCAGCGTAGGTGGCGGGGGGGCCGAGGAGCAGTTCTTC. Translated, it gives CASSVGGGGAEEQFF.

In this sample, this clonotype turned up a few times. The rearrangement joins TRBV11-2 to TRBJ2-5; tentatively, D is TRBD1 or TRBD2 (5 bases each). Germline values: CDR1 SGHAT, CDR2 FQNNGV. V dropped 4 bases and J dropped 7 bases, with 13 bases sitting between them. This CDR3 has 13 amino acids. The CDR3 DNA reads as TGTGCCAGCAGCTCTGGTTGGGACGGGACCCAGTACTTC. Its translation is CASSSGWDGTQYF. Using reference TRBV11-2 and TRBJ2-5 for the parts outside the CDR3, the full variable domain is EAGVAQSPRYKIIEKRQSVAFWCNPISGHATLYWYQQILGQGPKLLIQFQNNGVVDDSQLPKDRFSAERLKGVDSTLKIQPAKLEDSAVYLCASSSGWDGTQYFGPGTRLLVL.

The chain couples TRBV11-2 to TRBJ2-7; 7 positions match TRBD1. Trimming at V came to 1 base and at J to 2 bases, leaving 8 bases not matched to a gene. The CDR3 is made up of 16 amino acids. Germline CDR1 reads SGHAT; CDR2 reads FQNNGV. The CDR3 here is CASSLGRWTGAYEQYF. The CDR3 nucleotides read TGTGCCAGCAGCTTAGGTCGGTGGACAGGAGCCTACGAGCAGTACTTC.